The 8 T cell receptor beta chains below come from one sample, sequenced in a study of response to subunit inactivated influenza vaccine. Via MiXCR, TCRdb re-called the RT-PCR reads, giving one row per CDR3 protein. Among hundreds of thousands of distinct CDR3 sequences listed, roughly 11% were seen once. The source was PBMCs from blood, collected roughly 45 days after vaccination. These receptor sequences come from a man in his fifties or sixties who received an inactivated influenza vaccine.

The V and J genes are TRBV20-1 and TRBJ2-7, with TRBD2 as a possible D gene (5 bases). The germline V gene encodes CDR1 DFQATT and CDR2 SNEGSKA (reference sequence). The length of the CDR3 is 12 residues. V shed 3 bases and J shed 0 bases, with 6 bases lying between them. The CDR3 region is CSASGVSYEQYF. In DNA, the CDR3 is TGCAGTGCTAGCGGGGTCTCCTACGAGCAGTACTTC.

The chain uses TRBV6-2 or TRBV6-3 and TRBJ2-7, with D possibly matching TRBD2 (5 bases). The V gene lost 7 bases and the J gene lost 3 bases, with 10 bases spanning the gap. The CDR3 is 12 residues long. Germline CDR1 MNHEY, CDR2 SVGEGT. Here the CDR3 reads CASNNEGYEQYF. As DNA, the CDR3 is TGTGCCAGCAATAATGAGGGCTACGAGCAGTACTTC.

V usage is TRBV7-2 and J usage is TRBJ2-7; weak D call: TRBD1 (6 bases). The CDR3 contains 14 residues. CDR1 SGHTA and CDR2 FQGNSA come from the germline V gene. Deletions cut 3 bases from V and 3 bases from J, with 12 bases between. CDR3 DNA sequence: TGTGCCAGCAGCTTGCAGGGGCAACTCTACGAGCAGTACTTC. Translation: CASSLQGQLYEQYF.

This chain uses TRBV20-1 with TRBJ2-5; D is ambiguous. Germline V CDR1 and CDR2: DFQATT, SNEGSKA (reference sequence). Trimming left V 0 bases short and J 9 bases short, with 8 bases between. The CDR3 is 11 amino acids. The CDR3: CSARERRAQYF. The CDR3 DNA sequence: TGCAGTGCTAGAGAGAGAAGGGCCCAGTACTTC.

This chain connects TRBV24-1 to TRBJ1-2; possible D gene TRBD1, 6 bases. The V end was cut by 3 bases, the J end by 4 bases, with 17 bases between. The germline gives CDR1 KGHDR, CDR2 SFDVKD. The CDR3 extends over 16 amino acids. Here the CDR3 DNA reads TGTGCCACCAGTGATGATTGGACAGCCTTTTGCTATGGCTACACCTTC. The encoded protein is CATSDDWTAFCYGYTF.

The J gene is TRBJ1-4, the V gene TRBV20-1, with unresolved D. Germline V gives CDR1 DFQATT, CDR2 SNEGSKA (reference sequence). V gave up 5 bases and J gave up 10 bases, with 17 bases separating them. The CDR3 covers 13 residues. The chain's CDR3 is CSAGRDGPGKLFF. The CDR3 region has the DNA TGCAGTGCTGGGCGTGACGGCCCAGGAAAACTGTTTTTT.

This clonotype appeared many times. This sequence joins TRBV20-1 and TRBJ2-1, with D possibly matching TRBD2 (6 bases). The CDR3 covers 13 residues. Germline V gene lookup returns CDR1 DFQATT and CDR2 SNEGSKA (reference sequence). Between the trimmed V and J ends, which lost 2 bases and 8 bases, there was a span of 13 bases. For the CDR3, the DNA is TGCAGTGCTAGAATGACTAGGACGGATGAGCAGTTCTTC. Protein: CSARMTRTDEQFF.

The V and J genes are TRBV14 and TRBJ2-3, with D possibly called TRBD1 or TRBD2 (5 bases each). This CDR3 region has 13 residues. Germline V gene sequence: CDR1 SGHDN, CDR2 FVKESK. Trimming cost V 5 bases and J 5 bases, with 11 bases left between them. CDR3 DNA sequence: TGTGCCAGCAGCTCGTTTGGGGGAGATACGCAGTATTTT. This encodes CASSSFGGDTQYF.